This TCR beta chain was sequenced for a study of beta chain features in type 1 diabetes. A sort by CD45RO/CCR7/CD25/CD127/CD95/CD27 yielded CD4+ naive, central memory, regulatory and stem cell-like memory cells. Expressed TCRB transcripts were sequenced because the entire RNA isolate underwent reverse transcription. TCRdb's table, derived via immunoSEQ multiplex PCR, lists solely in-frame clones and lacks some. Found here are approximately 250,000 clones, approximately 24% of them singletons; the top ten hold 0.012%. Worth noting for this clone: Its antigen is unknown.

Trimming removed 3 bases from V and 7 bases from J, with 10 bases in between. From germline, CDR1 is DFQATT and CDR2 SNEGSKA (reference sequence). The CDR3 runs 11 residues. Points from the study as a whole: Shortening of TCRB CDR3s, moderate but significant, appeared in all four CD4+ subsets of Type 1 diabetes patients.

The source of this sequence is a woman aged 25-40 years with type 1 diabetes. The chain is built from TRBV20-1 and TRBJ2-7, with a possible D match to TRBD2 (6 bases). What was sequenced was naive CD4+ T cells from blood. The DNA of the CDR3 is TGCAGTGCTAGCGGGAGTCAAGAGCAGTACTTC. Amino acids: CSASGSQEQYF.